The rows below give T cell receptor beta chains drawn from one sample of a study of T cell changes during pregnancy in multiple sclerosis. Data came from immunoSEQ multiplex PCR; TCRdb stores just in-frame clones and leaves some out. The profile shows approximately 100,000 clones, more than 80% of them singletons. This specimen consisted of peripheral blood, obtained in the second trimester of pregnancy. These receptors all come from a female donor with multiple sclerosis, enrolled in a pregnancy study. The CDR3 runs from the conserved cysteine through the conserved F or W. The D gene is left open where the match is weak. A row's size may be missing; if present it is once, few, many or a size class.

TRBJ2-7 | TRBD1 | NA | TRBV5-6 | TGTGCCAGCAGCGTCGGGACAGACCACTACGAGCAGTACTTC | CASSVGTDHYEQYF
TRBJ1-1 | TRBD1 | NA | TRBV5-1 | TGCGCCAGCAGCTTACAGGGGGCGGGTGAAGCTTTCTTT | CASSLQGAGEAFF
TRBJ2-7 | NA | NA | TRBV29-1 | TGCAGCGTTGTGGCTGGCAGCTCCTACGAGCAGTACTTC | CSVVAGSSYEQYF
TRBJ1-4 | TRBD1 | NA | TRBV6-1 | TGTGCCAGCAGTGAAAATAACAGGGGGTGGGAAAAACTGTTTTTT | CASSENNRGWEKLFF
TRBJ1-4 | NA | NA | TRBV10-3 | TGTGCCATCAGTGAGTCCTCTAATGAAAAACTGTTTTTT | CAISESSNEKLFF
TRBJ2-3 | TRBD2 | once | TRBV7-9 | TGTGCCAGCAGCTCCGATGGCGGGAGGGCCACAGATACGCAGTATTTT | CASSSDGGRATDTQYF
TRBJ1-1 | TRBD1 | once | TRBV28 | TGTGCCAGCAACACAGGGGGCAACACTGAAGCTTTCTTT | CASNTGGNTEAFF
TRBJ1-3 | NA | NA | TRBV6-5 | TGTGCCAGCAGTATGGGGGGAAACGCTGGAAACACCATATATTTT | CASSMGGNAGNTIYF
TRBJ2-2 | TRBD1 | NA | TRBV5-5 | TGTGCCAGCAGCTTGGTTGCCGGGACAGGGTACACCGGGGAGCTGTTTTTT | CASSLVAGTGYTGELFF
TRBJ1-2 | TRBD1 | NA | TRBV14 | TGTGCCAGCAGCCATGGCAGGGGGCGCTCTTATGGCTACACCTTC | CASSHGRGRSYGYTF
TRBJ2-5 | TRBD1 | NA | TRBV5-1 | TGCGCCAGCAGCCCGACAGGGAGAGAGACCCAGTACTTC | CASSPTGRETQYF
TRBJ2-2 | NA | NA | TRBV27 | TGTGCCAGCAGCGGCCAGTCCTCGGGAGGGGAGCTGTTTTTT | CASSGQSSGGELFF
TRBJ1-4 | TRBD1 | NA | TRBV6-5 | TGTGCCAGCAGTTCGGACAGGGGAGATGAAAAACTGTTTTTT | CASSSDRGDEKLFF
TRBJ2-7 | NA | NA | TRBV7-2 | TGTGCCAGCAGCTCCCTCACGGGTGGCGGATACGAGCAGTACTTC | CASSSLTGGGYEQYF
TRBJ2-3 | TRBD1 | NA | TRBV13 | TGTGCCAGCAGCGACAGGGCAGATACGCAGTATTTT | CASSDRADTQYF
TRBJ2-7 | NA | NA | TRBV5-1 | TGCGCCAGCAGCTTGGGGCGGGGCAGGGTGGACGAGCAGTACTTC | CASSLGRGRVDEQYF
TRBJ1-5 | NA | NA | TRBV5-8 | TGTGCCAGCAGCTTGGATTCAGGGCAGCCCCAGCATTTT | CASSLDSGQPQHF
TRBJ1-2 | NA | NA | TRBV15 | TGTGCCACCAGCAGAGGGACAGTCTATGGCTACACCTTC | CATSRGTVYGYTF